The TCR beta chain described here comes from a study of spatial heterogeneity in lung cancer. Every molecule of TCR cDNA had its own unique molecular identifier. Each CDR3 protein gets one entry after TCRdb re-called the 5' RACE reads with MiXCR. The table has over 11,000 distinct CDR3 sequences, around 9.1% seen once. Between the trimmed V and J ends, which lost 0 bases and 8 bases, there was a span of 1 base. The CDR3 has 11 amino acids. Germline lookup yields CDR1 ENHRY and CDR2 SYGVKD. As for time point: sample taken at primary tumor resection. The authors sequenced whole RNA from tumor, nontumor lung or frozen PBMC without sorting. The donor group consisted of 55 to 85 patients who had untreated, early-stage non-small cell lung cancer. This clonotype has at least ten counts.

The clonotype comes from a male donor with early-stage non-small cell lung cancer. J is TRBJ2-2 and V is TRBV10-3; D gene ambiguous. Specimen: PBMCs, collected at surgery. CDR3 amino acids: CAISESGELFF. CDR3 sequence (DNA): TGTGCCATCAGTGAGTCGGGGGAGCTGTTTTTT.